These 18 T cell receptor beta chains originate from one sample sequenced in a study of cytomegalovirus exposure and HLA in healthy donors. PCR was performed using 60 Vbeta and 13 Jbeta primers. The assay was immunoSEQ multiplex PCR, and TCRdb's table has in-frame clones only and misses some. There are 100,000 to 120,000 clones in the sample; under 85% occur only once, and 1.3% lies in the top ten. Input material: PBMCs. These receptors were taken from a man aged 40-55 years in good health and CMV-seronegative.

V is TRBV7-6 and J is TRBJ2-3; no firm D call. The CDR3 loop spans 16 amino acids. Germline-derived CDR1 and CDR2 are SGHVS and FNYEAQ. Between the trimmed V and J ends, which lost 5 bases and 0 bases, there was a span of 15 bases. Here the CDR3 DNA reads TGTGCCAGCAGCCCGATGAGTACCTCTAGCACAGATACGCAGTATTTT. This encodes CASSPMSTSSTDTQYF.

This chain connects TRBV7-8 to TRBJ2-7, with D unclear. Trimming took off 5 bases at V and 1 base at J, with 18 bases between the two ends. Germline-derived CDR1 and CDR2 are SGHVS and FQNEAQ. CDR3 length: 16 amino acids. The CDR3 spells CASSPSVVERSYEQYF. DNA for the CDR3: TGTGCCAGCAGCCCCTCCGTCGTAGAGCGATCCTACGAGCAGTACTTC.

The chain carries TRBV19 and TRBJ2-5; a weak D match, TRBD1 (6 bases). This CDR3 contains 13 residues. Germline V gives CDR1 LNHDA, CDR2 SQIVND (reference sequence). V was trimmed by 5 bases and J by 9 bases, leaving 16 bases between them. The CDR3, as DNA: TGTGCCAGTAGTCCCCAACAGGGATTCGCCCAGTACTTC. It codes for CASSPQQGFAQYF.

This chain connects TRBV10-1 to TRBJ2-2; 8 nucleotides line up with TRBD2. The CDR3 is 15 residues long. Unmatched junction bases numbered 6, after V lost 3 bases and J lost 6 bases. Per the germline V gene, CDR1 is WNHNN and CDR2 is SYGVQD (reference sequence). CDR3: CASSDPGGGPGELFF. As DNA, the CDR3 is TGCGCCAGCAGTGACCCGGGGGGGGGACCCGGGGAGCTGTTTTTT.

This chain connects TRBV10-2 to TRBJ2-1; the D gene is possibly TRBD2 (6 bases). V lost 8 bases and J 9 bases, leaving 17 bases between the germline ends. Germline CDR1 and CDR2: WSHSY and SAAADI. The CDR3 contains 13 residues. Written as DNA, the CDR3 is TGCGCCAGCCAATTGGGGAGGTATAGTGAGCAGTTCTTC. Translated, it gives CASQLGRYSEQFF.

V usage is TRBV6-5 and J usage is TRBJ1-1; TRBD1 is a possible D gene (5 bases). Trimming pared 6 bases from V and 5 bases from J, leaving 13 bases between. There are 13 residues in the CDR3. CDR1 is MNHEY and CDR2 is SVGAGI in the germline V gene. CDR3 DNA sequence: TGTGCCAGCAGCTTTAACTCAGGGACTGAAGCTTTCTTT. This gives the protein CASSFNSGTEAFF.

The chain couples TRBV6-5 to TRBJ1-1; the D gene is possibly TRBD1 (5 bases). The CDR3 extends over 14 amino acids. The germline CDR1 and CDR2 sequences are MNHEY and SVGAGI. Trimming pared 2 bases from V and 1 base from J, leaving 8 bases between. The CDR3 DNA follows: TGTGCCAGCAGTTACGCCACAGGGAACACTGAAGCTTTCTTT. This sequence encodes CASSYATGNTEAFF.

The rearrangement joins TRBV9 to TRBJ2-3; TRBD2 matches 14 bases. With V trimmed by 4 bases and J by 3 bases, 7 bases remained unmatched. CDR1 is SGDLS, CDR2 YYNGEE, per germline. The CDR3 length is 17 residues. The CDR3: CASSPEGTSGRTDTQYF. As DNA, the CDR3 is TGTGCCAGCAGCCCAGAAGGGACTAGCGGGAGAACAGATACGCAGTATTTT.

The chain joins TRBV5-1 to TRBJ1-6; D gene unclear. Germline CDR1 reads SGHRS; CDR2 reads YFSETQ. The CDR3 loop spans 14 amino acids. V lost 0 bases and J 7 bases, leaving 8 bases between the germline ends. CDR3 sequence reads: CASSLAGSNSPLHF. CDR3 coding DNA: TGCGCCAGCAGCTTGGCGGGGAGCAATTCACCCCTCCACTTT. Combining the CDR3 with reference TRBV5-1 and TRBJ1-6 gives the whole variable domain KAGVTQTPRYLIKTRGQQVTLSCSPISGHRSVSWYQQTPGQGLQFLFEYFSETQRNKGNFPGRFSGRQFSNSRSEMNVSTLELGDSALYLCASSLAGSNSPLHFGNGTRLTVT.

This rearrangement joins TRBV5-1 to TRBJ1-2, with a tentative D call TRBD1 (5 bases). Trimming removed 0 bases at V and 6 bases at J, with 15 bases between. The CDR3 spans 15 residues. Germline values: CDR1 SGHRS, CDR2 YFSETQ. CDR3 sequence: CASSLGDGGVHGYTF. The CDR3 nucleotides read TGCGCCAGCAGCTTGGGAGATGGGGGGGTACATGGCTACACCTTC. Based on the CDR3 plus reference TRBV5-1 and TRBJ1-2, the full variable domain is KAGVTQTPRYLIKTRGQQVTLSCSPISGHRSVSWYQQTPGQGLQFLFEYFSETQRNKGNFPGRFSGRQFSNSRSEMNVSTLELGDSALYLCASSLGDGGVHGYTFGSGTRLTVV.

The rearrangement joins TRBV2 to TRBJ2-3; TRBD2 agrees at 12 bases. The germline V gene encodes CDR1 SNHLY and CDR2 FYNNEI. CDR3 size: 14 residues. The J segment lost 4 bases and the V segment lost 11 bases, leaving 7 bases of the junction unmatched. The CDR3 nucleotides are TGTGCCGGCGAGACTAGCGGGAGTGCAGATACGCAGTATTTT. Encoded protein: CAGETSGSADTQYF.

The CDR3 nucleotides read TGTGCCAGCAGCTTAGATCGTGGGACAGTAAATGAAAAACTGTTTTTT. It is translated as CASSLDRGTVNEKLFF. This rearrangement joins TRBV11-2 to TRBJ1-4; 7 bases are shared with TRBD1. Trimming took 0 bases from V and 5 from J; bases not matched to a gene: 6. The CDR3 loop spans 16 amino acids. Germline CDR1 and CDR2: SGHAT and FQNNGV.

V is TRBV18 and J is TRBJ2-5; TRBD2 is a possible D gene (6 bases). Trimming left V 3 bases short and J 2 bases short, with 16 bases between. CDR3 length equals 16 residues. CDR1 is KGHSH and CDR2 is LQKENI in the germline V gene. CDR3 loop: CASSPSAGRGQETQYF. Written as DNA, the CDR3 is TGTGCCAGCTCACCCTCGGCCGGGAGAGGGCAAGAGACCCAGTACTTC.

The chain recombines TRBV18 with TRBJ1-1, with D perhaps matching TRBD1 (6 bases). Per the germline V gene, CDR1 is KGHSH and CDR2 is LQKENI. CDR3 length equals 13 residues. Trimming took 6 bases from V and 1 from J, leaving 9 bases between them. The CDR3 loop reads CASSGTPNTEAFF. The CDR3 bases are TGTGCCAGCTCGGGGACACCGAACACTGAAGCTTTCTTT.

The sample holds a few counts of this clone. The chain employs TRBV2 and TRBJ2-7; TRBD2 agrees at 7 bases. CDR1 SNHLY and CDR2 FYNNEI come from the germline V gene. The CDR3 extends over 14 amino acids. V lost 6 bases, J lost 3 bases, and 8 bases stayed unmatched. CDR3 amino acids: CASRVQAGSYEQYF. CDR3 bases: TGTGCCAGCAGAGTACAAGCGGGAAGCTACGAGCAGTACTTC.

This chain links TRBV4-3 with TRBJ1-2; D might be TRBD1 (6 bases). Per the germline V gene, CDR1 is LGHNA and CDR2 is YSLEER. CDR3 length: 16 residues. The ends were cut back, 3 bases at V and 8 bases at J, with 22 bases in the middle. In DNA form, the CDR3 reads TGCGCCAGCAGCCATAATTCCGGGACAACTTTTGGAGGCTACACCTTC. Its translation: CASSHNSGTTFGGYTF.

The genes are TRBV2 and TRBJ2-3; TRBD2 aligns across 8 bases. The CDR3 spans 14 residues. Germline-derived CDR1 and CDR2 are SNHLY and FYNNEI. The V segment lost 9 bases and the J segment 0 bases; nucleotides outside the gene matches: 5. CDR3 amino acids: CARGLAASTDTQYF. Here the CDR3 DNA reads TGTGCCAGAGGACTAGCTGCTAGCACAGATACGCAGTATTTT.

CDR3 nucleotides: TGTGCCAGCAGCTCTGGGTTGGGACAGTCTGCAGAGACCCAGTACTTC. This translates into CASSSGLGQSAETQYF. The chain joins TRBV5-4 to TRBJ2-5; 7 bases map to TRBD1. V lost 3 bases, J lost 4 bases, and 12 bases stayed unmatched. Germline assignment: CDR1 SGHNT and CDR2 YYREEE (reference sequence). The CDR3 totals 16 residues.